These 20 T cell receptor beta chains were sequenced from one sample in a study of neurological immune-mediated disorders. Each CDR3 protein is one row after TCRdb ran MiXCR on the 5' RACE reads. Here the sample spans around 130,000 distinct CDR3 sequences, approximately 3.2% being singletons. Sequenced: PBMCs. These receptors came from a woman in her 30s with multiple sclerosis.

The chain's CDR3 is CSVPGHFEQYF. The CDR3, as DNA: TGCAGCGTCCCGGGACATTTCGAGCAGTACTTC. The V call is TRBV29-1, the J call TRBJ2-7; TRBD1 might be the D (6 bases). Germline V lookup: CDR1 SQVTM, CDR2 ANQGSEA. The CDR3 has 11 residues. Trimming took 6 bases from V and 6 from J, leaving 12 bases between them.

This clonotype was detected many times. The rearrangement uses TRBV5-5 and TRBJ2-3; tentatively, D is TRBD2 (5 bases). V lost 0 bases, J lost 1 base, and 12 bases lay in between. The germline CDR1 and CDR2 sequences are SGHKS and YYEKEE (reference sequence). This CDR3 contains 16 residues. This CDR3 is CASSLGTGGGTDTQYF. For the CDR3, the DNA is TGTGCCAGCAGCTTGGGGACTGGAGGTGGCACAGATACGCAGTATTTT.

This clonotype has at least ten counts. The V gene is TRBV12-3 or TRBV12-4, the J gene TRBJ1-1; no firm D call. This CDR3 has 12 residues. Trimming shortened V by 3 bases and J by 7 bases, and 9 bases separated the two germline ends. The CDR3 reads CASSFVRFEAFF. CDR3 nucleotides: TGTGCCAGCAGTTTTGTAAGGTTTGAAGCTTTCTTT.

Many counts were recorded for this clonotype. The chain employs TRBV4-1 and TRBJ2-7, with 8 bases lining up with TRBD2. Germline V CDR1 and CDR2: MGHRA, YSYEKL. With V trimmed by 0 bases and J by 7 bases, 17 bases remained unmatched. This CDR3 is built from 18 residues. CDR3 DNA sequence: TGCGCCAGCAGCCAAGAGACATCGGCGGGGGGACCCCTTGGAGAGCAGTACTTC. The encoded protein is CASSQETSAGGPLGEQYF.

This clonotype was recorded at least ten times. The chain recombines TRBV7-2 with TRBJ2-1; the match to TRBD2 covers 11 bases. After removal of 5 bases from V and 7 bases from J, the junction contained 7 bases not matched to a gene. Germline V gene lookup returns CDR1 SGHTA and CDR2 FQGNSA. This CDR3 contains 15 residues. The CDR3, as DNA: TGTGCCAGCAGCCAACTAGCGGGAGTAGTGAATGAGCAGTTCTTC. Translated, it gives CASSQLAGVVNEQFF.

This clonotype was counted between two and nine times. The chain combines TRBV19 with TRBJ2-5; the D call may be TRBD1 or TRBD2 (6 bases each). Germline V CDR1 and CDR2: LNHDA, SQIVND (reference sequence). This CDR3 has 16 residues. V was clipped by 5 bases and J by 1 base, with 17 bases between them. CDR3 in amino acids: CASSPGAGAIQETQYF. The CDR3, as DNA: TGTGCCAGTAGTCCGGGGGCCGGGGCGATCCAAGAGACCCAGTACTTC.

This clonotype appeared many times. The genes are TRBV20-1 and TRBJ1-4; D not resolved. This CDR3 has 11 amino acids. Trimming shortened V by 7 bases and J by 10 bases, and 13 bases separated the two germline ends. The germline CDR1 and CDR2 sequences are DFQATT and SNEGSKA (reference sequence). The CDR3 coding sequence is TGCAGTGGGCCCTTTCAAGGAAAACTGTTTTTT. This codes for CSGPFQGKLFF.

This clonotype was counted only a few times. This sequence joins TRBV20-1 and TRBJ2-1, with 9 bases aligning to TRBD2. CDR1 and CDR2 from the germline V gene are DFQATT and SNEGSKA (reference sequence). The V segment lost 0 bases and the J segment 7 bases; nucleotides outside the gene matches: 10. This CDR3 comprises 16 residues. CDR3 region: CSARDGGLAGQNEQFF. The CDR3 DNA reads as TGCAGTGCTAGAGATGGGGGGCTAGCGGGACAAAATGAGCAGTTCTTC.

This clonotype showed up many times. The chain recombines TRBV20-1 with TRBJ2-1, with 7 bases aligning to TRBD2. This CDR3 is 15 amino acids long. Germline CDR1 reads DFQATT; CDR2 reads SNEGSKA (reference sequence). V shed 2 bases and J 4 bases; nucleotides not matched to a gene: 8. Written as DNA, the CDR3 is TGCAGTGCTAGATCGGGGGAGGGCCGGTACAATGAGCAGTTCTTC. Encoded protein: CSARSGEGRYNEQFF.

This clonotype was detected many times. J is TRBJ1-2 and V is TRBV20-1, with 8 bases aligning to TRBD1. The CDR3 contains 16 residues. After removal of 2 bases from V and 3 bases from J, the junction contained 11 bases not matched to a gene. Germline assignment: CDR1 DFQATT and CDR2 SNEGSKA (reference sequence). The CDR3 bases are TGCAGTGCTAGAAAGGATTCACAGGGGGATGACTATGGCTACACCTTC. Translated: CSARKDSQGDDYGYTF.

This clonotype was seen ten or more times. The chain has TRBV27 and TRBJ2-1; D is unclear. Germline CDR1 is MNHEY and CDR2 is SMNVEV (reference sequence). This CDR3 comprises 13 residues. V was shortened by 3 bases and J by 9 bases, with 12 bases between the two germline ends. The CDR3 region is CASSFLNGPEQFF. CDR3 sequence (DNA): TGTGCCAGCAGTTTCTTGAACGGACCTGAGCAGTTCTTC.

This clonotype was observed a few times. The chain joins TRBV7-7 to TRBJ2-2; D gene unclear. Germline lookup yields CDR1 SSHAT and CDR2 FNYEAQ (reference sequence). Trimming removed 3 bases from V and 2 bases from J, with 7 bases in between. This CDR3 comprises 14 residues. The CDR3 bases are TGTGCCAGCAGCTTCCTTAGAAACACCGGGGAGCTGTTTTTT. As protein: CASSFLRNTGELFF.

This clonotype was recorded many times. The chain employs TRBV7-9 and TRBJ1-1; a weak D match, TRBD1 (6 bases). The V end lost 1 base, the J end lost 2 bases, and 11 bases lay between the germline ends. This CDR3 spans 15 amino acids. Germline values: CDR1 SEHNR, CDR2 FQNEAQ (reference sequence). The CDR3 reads CASSLGRGPNTEAFF. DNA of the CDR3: TGTGCCAGCAGCTTAGGCAGGGGCCCTAACACTGAAGCTTTCTTT.

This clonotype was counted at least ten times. The DNA of the CDR3 is TGCGCCAGCAGCTTTTCGGGCGCGGACGAGCAGTACTTC. It yields the protein CASSFSGADEQYF. The V gene is TRBV5-1, the J gene TRBJ2-7; D is unresolved. Germline assignment: CDR1 SGHRS and CDR2 YFSETQ. This CDR3 is built from 13 residues. Trimming removed 2 bases from V and 5 bases from J, with 11 bases in between.

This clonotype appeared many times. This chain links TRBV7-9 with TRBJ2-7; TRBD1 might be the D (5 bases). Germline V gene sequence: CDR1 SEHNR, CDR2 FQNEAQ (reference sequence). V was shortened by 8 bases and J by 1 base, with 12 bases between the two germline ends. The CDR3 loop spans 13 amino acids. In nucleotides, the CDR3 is TGTGCCAGCTCCCATAGGACATCCTACGAGCAGTACTTC. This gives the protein CASSHRTSYEQYF.

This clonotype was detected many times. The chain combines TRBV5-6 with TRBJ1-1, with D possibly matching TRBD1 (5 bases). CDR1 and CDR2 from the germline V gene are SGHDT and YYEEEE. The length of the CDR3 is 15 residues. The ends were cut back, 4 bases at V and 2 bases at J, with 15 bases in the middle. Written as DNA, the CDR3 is TGTGCCAGCAGCGGGGCGGGGGTCGTTAACACTGAAGCTTTCTTT. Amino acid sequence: CASSGAGVVNTEAFF.

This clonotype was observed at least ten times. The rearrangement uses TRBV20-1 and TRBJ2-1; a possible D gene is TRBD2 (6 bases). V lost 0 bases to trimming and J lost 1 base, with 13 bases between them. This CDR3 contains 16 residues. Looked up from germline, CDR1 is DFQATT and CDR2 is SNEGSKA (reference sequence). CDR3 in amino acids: CSARDFGGGSYNEQFF. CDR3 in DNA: TGCAGTGCTAGAGATTTCGGGGGTGGATCCTACAATGAGCAGTTCTTC.

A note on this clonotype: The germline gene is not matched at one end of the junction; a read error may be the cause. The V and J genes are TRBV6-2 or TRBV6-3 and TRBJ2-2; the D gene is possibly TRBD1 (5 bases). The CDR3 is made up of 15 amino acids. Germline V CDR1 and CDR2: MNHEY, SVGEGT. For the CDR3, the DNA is TGTGCCAGCAGTTACCTATCCGACAGAACCGTGGAGCTGTTTTTT. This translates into CASSYLSDRTVELFF.

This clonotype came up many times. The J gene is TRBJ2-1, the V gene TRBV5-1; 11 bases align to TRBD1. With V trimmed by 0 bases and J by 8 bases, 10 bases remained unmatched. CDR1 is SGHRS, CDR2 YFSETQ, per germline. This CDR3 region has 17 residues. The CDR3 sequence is CASSLVGRTGGMDEQFF. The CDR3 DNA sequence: TGCGCCAGCAGCTTGGTAGGTCGGACAGGGGGCATGGATGAGCAGTTCTTC.

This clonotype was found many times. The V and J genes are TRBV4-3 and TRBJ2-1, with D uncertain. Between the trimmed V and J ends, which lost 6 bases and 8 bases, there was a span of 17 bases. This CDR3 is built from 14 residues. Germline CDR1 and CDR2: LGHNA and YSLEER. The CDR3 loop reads CASSQFPDTDEQFF. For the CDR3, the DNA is TGCGCCAGCAGTCAGTTTCCTGACACGGATGAGCAGTTCTTC.